Following are 14 T cell receptor beta chains from one sample sequenced in a study of blood T cells in healthy people across ages. Using a J-beta primer mix together with a sample-barcoded 5' primer, a second PCR was run for roughly 7 to 11 cycles. Via MiXCR, TCRdb re-called the 5' RACE reads, giving one row per CDR3 protein. Seen here are under 700,000 distinct CDR3 sequences, around 24% observed once, and the top ten hold 8.7%. The same sample was also studied in work on T cells of mothers and their children.

Sequenced sample: blood. These receptors originate from a boy younger than 18 in good health.

The chain recombines TRBV7-8 with TRBJ1-1; D possibly corresponds to TRBD1 (6 bases). The CDR3 spans 15 residues. V lost 5 bases and J 8 bases, leaving 21 bases between the germline ends. The germline V gene encodes CDR1 SGHVS and CDR2 FQNEAQ. The CDR3 region is CASSLVGAGRPEAFF. The CDR3 DNA follows: TGTGCCAGCAGCCTAGTGGGGGCAGGGCGCCCGGAAGCTTTCTTT.

V gene TRBV7-3 combines with J gene TRBJ2-3, with D maybe TRBD1 (6 bases). Germline lookup yields CDR1 SGHTA and CDR2 FQGTGA. The CDR3 totals 16 residues. V was clipped by 2 bases and J by 11 bases, with 23 bases between them. Written as DNA, the CDR3 is TGTGCCAGCAGCTTACAGGCTAGCCCGTCCCCAGGGGAGCAGTATTTT. It is translated as CASSLQASPSPGEQYF.

The V call is TRBV6-6, the J call TRBJ2-7; no clear D gene. Germline V gives CDR1 MNHNY, CDR2 SVGAGI (reference sequence). This CDR3 comprises 11 residues. V was pared by 0 bases and J by 7 bases, with 4 bases between. The CDR3 protein is CASSYSREQYF. The CDR3, as DNA: TGTGCCAGCAGTTACTCGCGTGAGCAGTACTTC.

This rearrangement joins TRBV28 to TRBJ2-7; D remains ambiguous. Germline-derived CDR1 and CDR2 are MDHEN and SYDVKM. Deletions cut 6 bases from V and 0 bases from J, with 9 bases between. The length of the CDR3 is 13 residues. CDR3 bases: TGTGCCAGCAGCACCTGGAGCTCCTACGAGCAGTACTTC. This sequence encodes CASSTWSSYEQYF.

This clonotype has just a few counts. The chain recombines TRBV20-1 with TRBJ1-6; D remains unclear. The germline gives CDR1 DFQATT, CDR2 SNEGSKA (reference sequence). V was pared by 0 bases and J by 3 bases, with 12 bases between. The CDR3 contains 16 residues. The CDR3 sequence is CSARDLQFSYNSPLHF. The CDR3 DNA reads as TGCAGTGCTAGAGATTTGCAGTTTAGCTATAATTCACCCCTCCACTTT.

The chain joins TRBV20-1 to TRBJ2-2; D unclear. The V gene lost 3 bases and the J gene lost 6 bases, with 8 bases spanning the gap. The germline gives CDR1 DFQATT, CDR2 SNEGSKA (reference sequence). The length of the CDR3 is 12 residues. The CDR3 protein is CSASQVAGELFF. CDR3 DNA sequence: TGCAGTGCTAGCCAGGTGGCCGGGGAGCTGTTTTTT.

J is TRBJ2-1 and V is TRBV9, with D possibly matching TRBD1 (6 bases). CDR1 SGDLS and CDR2 YYNGEE come from the germline V gene. V lost 2 bases and J 7 bases, leaving 19 bases between the germline ends. The CDR3 runs 16 residues. CDR3 sequence (DNA): TGTGCCAGCAGCGTCTTCGGGACACTCCAGGAAAATGAGCAGTTCTTC. Translated: CASSVFGTLQENEQFF.

The CDR3 sequence: CASSIRGRGSPLHF. In DNA form, the CDR3 reads TGTGCCAGCAGCATCAGGGGTAGGGGATCTCCCCTCCACTTT. The chain has TRBV13 and TRBJ1-6; TRBD1 is a possible D gene (6 bases). There are 14 residues in the CDR3. Germline lookup yields CDR1 PRHDT and CDR2 FYEKMQ (reference sequence). V lost 5 bases and J 13 bases, leaving 18 bases between the germline ends.

This clonotype has a count of ten or more. V is TRBV7-8 and J is TRBJ2-1; tentative D call: TRBD2 (6 bases). Trimming took off 5 bases at V and 0 bases at J, with 23 bases between the two ends. The CDR3 runs 19 residues. Germline CDR1 SGHVS, CDR2 FQNEAQ. The CDR3 region is CASSHLIQLAKSSYNEQFF. The DNA of the CDR3 is TGTGCCAGCAGCCACCTTATCCAACTAGCCAAAAGCTCCTACAATGAGCAGTTCTTC.

The chain is built from TRBV7-9 and TRBJ2-6; no clear D. Trimming cost V 5 bases and J 1 base, with 18 bases left between them. The CDR3 extends over 18 amino acids. Germline CDR1 and CDR2: SEHNR and FQNEAQ (reference sequence). The CDR3 sequence is CASSINPIETSGANVLTF. The CDR3 region has the DNA TGTGCCAGCAGCATAAACCCCATTGAGACGTCTGGGGCCAACGTCCTGACTTTC.

The rearrangement joins TRBV6-6 to TRBJ1-2; 8 bases are shared with TRBD1. CDR3 length: 13 residues. J lost 4 bases, V lost 11 bases, and 9 bases had no gene match. CDR1 is MNHNY and CDR2 is SVGAGI in the germline V gene (reference sequence). Here the CDR3 DNA reads TGTGCCCATGCGGGACAGGCAGGCTATGGCTACACCTTC. It translates to CAHAGQAGYGYTF.

The chain links TRBV7-8 to TRBJ1-1, with D maybe TRBD1 (5 bases). The CDR3 runs to 16 residues. CDR1 is SGHVS and CDR2 is FQNEAQ in the germline V gene. V was trimmed by 3 bases and J by 0 bases, leaving 14 bases between them. The CDR3 spells CASSLEGPGVNTEAFF. DNA for the CDR3: TGTGCCAGCAGCTTGGAGGGGCCAGGTGTGAACACTGAAGCTTTCTTT.

The chain recombines TRBV27 with TRBJ2-7, with D tentatively TRBD2 (7 bases). CDR3 length: 14 residues. The V end lost 7 bases, the J end lost 6 bases, and 19 bases lay between the germline ends. From germline, CDR1 is MNHEY and CDR2 SMNVEV (reference sequence). CDR3 amino acids: CASTPGIRGGEQYF. CDR3 bases: TGTGCCAGCACCCCTGGAATTAGGGGGGGCGAGCAGTACTTC.

The rearrangement links TRBV28 to TRBJ1-2; 8 bases line up with TRBD1. The germline V gene encodes CDR1 MDHEN and CDR2 SYDVKM. V trimming: 5 bases; J trimming: 4 bases; junction bases outside the gene matches: 3. This CDR3 spans 13 amino acids. This CDR3 reads CASSDRGLYGYTF. The CDR3, as DNA: TGTGCCAGCAGTGACAGGGGTCTCTATGGCTACACCTTC.